This T cell receptor beta chain was identified during a study of OX40 agonist ivuxolimab in advanced cancers. Between the trimmed V and J ends, which lost 2 bases and 0 bases, there was a span of 13 bases. Germline CDR1 reads MNHEY; CDR2 reads SVGAGI. The CDR3 covers 16 residues. Clones were read by immunoSEQ multiplex PCR, and TCRdb kept only the in-frame ones, dropping some. The sample has fewer than 85,000 clones, around 85% seen once. This clonotype was obtained from an adult with an advanced solid tumor such as melanoma, head and neck, liver or kidney cancer. Sequencing was performed on CD4+ or CD8+ T cells sorted from blood, taken in a trial of the OX40 agonist ivuxolimab. J is TRBJ1-1 and V is TRBV6-5; no clear D gene. The CDR3 here is CASSYRIDTVNTEAFF. In DNA, the CDR3 is TGTGCCAGCAGTTACCGAATAGACACGGTGAACACTGAAGCTTTCTTT.